A selection of T cell receptor beta chains follows, all from one sample in a study of regulatory T cells in long-lasting Graves disease. TCRdb reprocessed the multiplex PCR reads via MiXCR and lists one record per CDR3 protein. The sample records over 650,000 distinct CDR3 sequences, roughly 30% being singletons. The sample was peripheral blood mononuclear cells (PBMCs), taken when the disease was refractory, from a patient treated with antithyroid drugs. These receptors were collected from a female donor with Graves disease. The CDR3 runs from the conserved cysteine through the conserved F or W. The order of the fields is J gene, V gene, D gene, clone size, CDR3 DNA, CDR3 protein. D genes are given only for firm matches. Clone size is shown for a subset of rows, as once, few, many or a class of expanded clone.

TRBJ2-5 TRBV3-1 NA NA TGTGCCAGCAGAAACGACCCGAATGGGTGGGAGACCCAGTACTTC CASRNDPNGWETQYF
TRBJ1-2 TRBV2 NA many TGTGCCAGCAGTGAAGAGGGGACAAACTATGGCTACACCTTC CASSEEGTNYGYTF
TRBJ1-1 TRBV20-1 NA many TGCAGTGCTAGAGATCCGGTGAACACTGAAGCTTTCTTT CSARDPVNTEAFF
TRBJ1-1 TRBV27 NA NA TGTGCCAGCGGACTCAGGGACACTGAAGCTTTCTTT CASGLRDTEAFF
TRBJ2-2 TRBV5-1 NA NA TGCGCCAGCAGCTTGGGGTTGCTGGGCACCGGGGAGCTGTTTTTT CASSLGLLGTGELFF
TRBJ2-3 TRBV5-6 NA few TGTGCCAGCAGCTTGCTAGGGCAGGGGACAGATACGCAGTATTTT CASSLLGQGTDTQYF
TRBJ1-4 TRBV11-2 NA few TGTGCCAGCAGCTTGAGAGTTTCTTCAACTAATGAAAAACTGTTTTTT CASSLRVSSTNEKLFF
TRBJ2-7 TRBV27 TRBD1 few TGTGCCAGCACCCATACCGGGACAGGTACCTACGAGCAGTACTTC CASTHTGTGTYEQYF
TRBJ1-2 TRBV9 NA few TGTGCCAGCAGCGTAGCCCCCGCCCGACAGGTTAACTATGGCTACACCTTC CASSVAPARQVNYGYTF
TRBJ1-1 TRBV27 NA few TGTGCCAGCAGTTTATCGACAATAACTGAAGCTTTCTTT CASSLSTITEAFF
TRBJ2-7 TRBV7-9 TRBD1 many TGTGCCAGCAGCCCTGGGACAGTCTCCTACGAGCAGTACTTC CASSPGTVSYEQYF
TRBJ2-7 TRBV12-3/TRBV12-4 TRBD1 many TGTGCCAGCAGTTCGGACAGGGCGTACGAGCAGTACTTC CASSSDRAYEQYF
TRBJ1-2 TRBV12-3/TRBV12-4 NA many TGTGCCAGCACCCCGGCGGACAGCGGCTATGGCTACACCTTC CASTPADSGYGYTF
TRBJ2-7 TRBV6-1 NA few TGTGCCAGCAGAAAAAACCCCCGACGAGCTCCCGAGCAGTACTTC CASRKNPRRAPEQYF
TRBJ2-4 TRBV15 TRBD1 few TGTGCCACCAGCCTTTCGGCCCAGGGGGCGAACATTCAGTACTTC CATSLSAQGANIQYF
TRBJ1-2 TRBV10-3 TRBD1 NA TGTGCCATCAGTCCCCAGGGGGCGAAGGGAGACTATGGCTACACCTTC CAISPQGAKGDYGYTF
TRBJ1-1 TRBV10-2 NA NA TGCGCCAGCAGTGAGTATTTAATGAACACTGAAGCTTTCTTT CASSEYLMNTEAFF
TRBJ1-2 TRBV3-1 NA few TGTGCCAGCAGCCAAGGGCCAGGGAGAGATGGCTACACCTTC CASSQGPGRDGYTF
TRBJ1-1 TRBV29-1 TRBD1 few TGCAGCGTGGGGACAGGGGCTAAGAACACTGAAGCTTTCTTT CSVGTGAKNTEAFF
TRBJ2-7 TRBV7-9 NA NA TGTGCCAGCAGCTTATCCGGGACACCAGGGCGGCCAGGCGAGCAGTACTTC CASSLSGTPGRPGEQYF
TRBJ2-4 TRBV6-1 TRBD2 once TGTGCCAGCAGTGCAGTACTAGCGGGACTAGCCAAAAACATTCAGTACTTC CASSAVLAGLAKNIQYF
TRBJ1-2 TRBV3-1 NA many TGTGCCAGCAGCCAGGGGGTCAAGGACTATGGCTACACCTTC CASSQGVKDYGYTF
TRBJ2-7 TRBV11-2 TRBD1 few TGTGCCAGCAGCCAGGGGGCGGGCTACGAGCAGTACTTC CASSQGAGYEQYF
TRBJ2-5 TRBV30 TRBD2 NA TGTGCCTGGAGTGTAAGCGCGGGAGTGAGAAAGACCCAGTACTTC CAWSVSAGVRKTQYF
TRBJ2-5 TRBV27 TRBD2 few TGTGCCAGCAGTCCGCTAGCGGGGGTCTTGGAGACCCAGTACTTC CASSPLAGVLETQYF
TRBJ2-5 TRBV7-9 TRBD2 NA TGTGCCAGCAGCAACACCCCATGGGCTAGCGGGAGTGAGACCCAGTACTTC CASSNTPWASGSETQYF
TRBJ1-2 TRBV10-1 NA once TGCGCCAGCAGTCCAACCGGGTCGACAGTGGGAGGCTACACCTTC CASSPTGSTVGGYTF
TRBJ1-2 TRBV12-3/TRBV12-4 NA many TGTGCCAGCAGTCCACTAGTAGGCCGCTACTATGGCTACACCTTC CASSPLVGRYYGYTF
TRBJ1-3 TRBV11-2 TRBD1 NA TGTGCCAGCAGCTCGACCTGGGACAGGACAATCTCTGGAAACACCATATATTTT CASSSTWDRTISGNTIYF
TRBJ2-1 TRBV20-1 TRBD2 NA TGCAGTGCTAGTCCTAGCGGGAGTTACAATGAGCAGTTCTTC CSASPSGSYNEQFF
TRBJ2-7 TRBV6-2/TRBV6-3 TRBD2 NA TGTGCCAGCAGTTACTCGAAAGGTCCGACTAGCGGGAGCTACGAGCAGTACTTC CASSYSKGPTSGSYEQYF
TRBJ2-5 TRBV29-1 NA few TGCAGCGTTACAAACAGTCAAGAGACCCAGTACTTC CSVTNSQETQYF
TRBJ1-4 TRBV6-1 NA few TGTGCCAGCACCAGGTCCCGGGACGGCACGGAGCGTGAAAAACTGTTTTTT CASTRSRDGTEREKLFF
TRBJ1-5 TRBV6-5 NA many TGTGCCAGCAGTTACGAACAGGGCAATCAGCCCCAGCATTTT CASSYEQGNQPQHF
TRBJ1-1 TRBV7-9 TRBD1 NA TGTGCCAGCAGCTTAGATGGCAGGGGGCCTGAAGCTTTCTTT CASSLDGRGPEAFF
TRBJ2-7 TRBV20-1 TRBD2 NA TGCAGTGCGGGGACTAGCGGGAGGGGGACCCACGAGCAGTACTTC CSAGTSGRGTHEQYF
TRBJ1-5 TRBV6-2/TRBV6-3 NA NA TGTGCCAGCAGTTACGCCCCGGGGGGCTGGGGGAATCAGCCCCAGCATTTT CASSYAPGGWGNQPQHF
TRBJ2-7 TRBV6-1 NA few TGTGCCAGCAGGCCCGGGATAGGGGTCGAGCAGTACTTC CASRPGIGVEQYF
TRBJ1-1 TRBV5-1 TRBD1 few TGCGCCAGCAGCTGGGACAGCCGGGACACTGAAGCTTTCTTT CASSWDSRDTEAFF
TRBJ1-1 TRBV20-1 NA few TGCAGTGCTAGAGGGGCACTGAACACTGAAGCTTTCTTT CSARGALNTEAFF
TRBJ1-1 TRBV28 NA NA TGTGCCAGCAGTTTAGGGCCCCAATTTGAAGCTTTCTTT CASSLGPQFEAFF
TRBJ1-5 TRBV2 NA many TGTGCCAGCAGTTTCCCCGCCAATCAGCCCCAGCATTTT CASSFPANQPQHF
TRBJ2-5 TRBV6-5 TRBD1 few TGTGCCAGCAGTTGGCAGGGGGCGGAGACCCAGTACTTC CASSWQGAETQYF
TRBJ1-3 TRBV5-1 NA NA TGCGCCAGCAGCTTGGAAGGGGGAGACTCTGGAAACACCATATATTTT CASSLEGGDSGNTIYF
TRBJ1-1 TRBV7-9 NA NA TGTGCCAGCAGCTTATTTGGGAAGGGGATTGAAGCTTTCTTT CASSLFGKGIEAFF
TRBJ1-6 TRBV2 NA many TGTGCCAGCAATACGGGACAATATAATTCACCCCTCCACTTT CASNTGQYNSPLHF
TRBJ1-2 TRBV12-3/TRBV12-4 NA NA TGTGCCAGCAAGACAGGCCCTAACTATGGCTACACCTTC CASKTGPNYGYTF
TRBJ1-1 TRBV11-2 NA many TGTGCCAGCAGCTTATCTCTCCGGAGCACTGAAGCTTTCTTT CASSLSLRSTEAFF
TRBJ1-1 TRBV30 NA few TGTGCCTGGAAACCGGGCTTGGGGACTGAAGCTTTCTTT CAWKPGLGTEAFF
TRBJ1-1 TRBV19 NA NA TGTGCCAGTAGTATCGCCTGGGGTGAAGCTTTCTTT CASSIAWGEAFF
TRBJ1-1 TRBV6-1 TRBD1 NA TGTGCCAGCAGTGACCCCGGGACAGGGTTGAACACTGAAGCTTTCTTT CASSDPGTGLNTEAFF
TRBJ2-7 TRBV12-5 TRBD1 NA TGTGCTAGTGGCGGGACAGAGTTCTACGAGCAGTACTTC CASGGTEFYEQYF
TRBJ1-2 TRBV25-1 TRBD1 NA TGTGCCAGCCGGGGACAGGGTATTTCCTATGGCTACACCTTC CASRGQGISYGYTF
TRBJ1-4 TRBV2 TRBD1 many TGTGCCAGCACCCGGGACAGGGATGAAAAACTGTTTTTT CASTRDRDEKLFF
TRBJ1-5 TRBV20-1 TRBD1 few TGCAGTGCAACCTCAGGGGGTAGCAATCAGCCCCAGCATTTT CSATSGGSNQPQHF
TRBJ1-5 TRBV3-1 NA few TGTGCCAGCAGCCAAGATCCCCAGGGAGTTCAGCCCCAGCATTTT CASSQDPQGVQPQHF
TRBJ2-3 TRBV24-1 TRBD2 NA TGTGCCACCAGTGCGGCGGGAGAGAGCACAGATACGCAGTATTTT CATSAAGESTDTQYF